This T cell receptor beta chain was documented in a study of T cell responses to AZD1222 COVID-19 vaccine. Broader study findings: Clonal diversity may have been underestimated in mostly white British donors. After the peak T cell response, and only then, were repertoires sampled.

The CDR3 is made up of 16 amino acids. Per the germline V gene, CDR1 is SNHLY and CDR2 is FYNNEI. V gave up 2 bases and J gave up 7 bases; unmatched junction bases: 12. Only one count was recorded for this clone. Its antigen is unknown. Second doses were pooled across both intervals (about 4 or about 12 weeks). Clones were read by immunoSEQ multiplex PCR, and TCRdb kept only the in-frame ones, dropping some. The sample consists of 180,000 or so clones, around 90% of them appearing once. V is TRBV2 and J is TRBJ2-7, with 9 bases that match TRBD2. Sequenced material: peripheral blood, taken 28 days after the second AZD1222 dose. This receptor was obtained from an adult who received the AZD1222 COVID-19 vaccine. The CDR3 loop is CASSESASGVSGEQYF. CDR3 bases: TGTGCCAGCAGTGAATCAGCTAGCGGGGTCTCTGGGGAGCAGTACTTC.